Listed below are T cell receptor beta chains from one sample, sequenced in a study of CD8+CD57+ T cells in acquired aplastic anemia. TCRdb used MiXCR to reprocess the reads, holding one entry per CDR3 protein. The sample lists roughly 200,000 distinct CDR3 sequences; about 60% were seen once. The sequenced sample was sorted CD4+, CD8+, or CD8+CD57+ T cells (not recorded which) from PBMCs. The origin of the receptors is a human donor with aplastic anemia. Each CDR3 is given with its conserved first and last residue. D genes are given only for firm matches. Not all rows give a size; the values are once, few, many and, for expanded clones, a class.

D	J	size	V	DNA	CDR3
TRBD1	TRBJ1-2	NA	TRBV7-9	TGTGCCAGCAGCATCGACAGGGGAAATGGCTACACCTTC	CASSIDRGNGYTF
NA	TRBJ1-2	NA	TRBV16	TGTGCCAGCAGCCATCAAGCCGGGGAAGGGGACTATGGCTACACCTTC	CASSHQAGEGDYGYTF
TRBD1	TRBJ2-7	NA	TRBV5-1	TGTGCCAGCAGCATCGCACCTACGACAGGGCGGTACGAGCGGTACTTC	CASSIAPTTGRYERYF
NA	TRBJ1-4	few	TRBV10-3	TGTGCCATCAGTGTAGGGTCTAATGAAAAACTGTTTTTT	CAISVGSNEKLFF
TRBD2	TRBJ2-1	NA	TRBV10-3	TGTGCCGCCACAGGCTCGGGAGGGTACAATGAGCAGTTCTTC	CAATGSGGYNEQFF
TRBD1	TRBJ2-7	few	TRBV7-3	TGTGCCAGCAGCCCGCAGGGGGAAGGCTACGAGCAGTACTTC	CASSPQGEGYEQYF
NA	TRBJ1-5	NA	TRBV10-3	TGTGCCATCAGTGAGTCTTCGCCGAGTCAGGGGAATCAGCCCCAGCATTTT	CAISESSPSQGNQPQHF
TRBD2	TRBJ2-3	NA	TRBV10-3	TGTGCCATCAGTGCCAAGACTAGCGGGAGCACAGATACGCAGTATTTT	CAISAKTSGSTDTQYF
NA	TRBJ1-4	NA	TRBV10-3	TGTGCCATCAGTGAGTCCCTTGCTAATGAAAAACTGTTTTTT	CAISESLANEKLFF
TRBD2	TRBJ2-1	NA	TRBV19	TGTGCCAGTAGTGGTTTGGGACTAGACTACAATGAGCAGTTCTTC	CASSGLGLDYNEQFF
NA	TRBJ1-3	NA	TRBV20-1	TGCAGTGCCCCGGATACGGCCTCTGGAAACACCATATATTTT	CSAPDTASGNTIYF
TRBD1	TRBJ1-1	NA	TRBV12-3/TRBV12-4	TGTGCCAGCAGTAGGGGACAGATGAACACTGAAGCTTTCTTT	CASSRGQMNTEAFF
NA	TRBJ2-7	NA	TRBV11-1	TGTGCCAGCAGCGAGAATCAGGATCCGTTCTACGAGCAGTACTTC	CASSENQDPFYEQYF
TRBD1	TRBJ1-1	NA	TRBV29-1	TGCAGCGGGCAGGGGGCTGTGAACACTGAAGCTTTCTTT	CSGQGAVNTEAFF
NA	TRBJ2-7	NA	TRBV19	TGTGCCAGTGGTATAAGTACTGCCTCCTACGAGCAGTACTTC	CASGISTASYEQYF
NA	TRBJ2-7	NA	TRBV20-1	TGCAGTGCTAGACGGAGGAGGGGCTCACAACTTAGCTCCTACGAGCAGTACTTC	CSARRRRGSQLSSYEQYF
TRBD2	TRBJ2-3	NA	TRBV15	TGTGCCACCAGCAGCGGACTAGCGGGGAGATCGTTAACAGGCACAGATACGCAGTATTTT	CATSSGLAGRSLTGTDTQYF
NA	TRBJ2-1	once	TRBV24-1	TGTGCCACCTTAGGGATAATAGGAGGGTACAATGAGCAGTTCTTC	CATLGIIGGYNEQFF
NA	TRBJ1-1	NA	TRBV7-2	TGTGCCAGCAGCTTAGCGCTCCGGAACACTGAAGCTTTCTTT	CASSLALRNTEAFF
TRBD1	TRBJ2-7	NA	TRBV9	TGTGCCAGCAGCGCGGGACAGGGCCCGCTGTACGAGCAGTACTTC	CASSAGQGPLYEQYF
NA	TRBJ2-3	NA	TRBV19	TGTGCCAGTAGTTGGTGGGTCGGAACAGATACGCAGTATTTT	CASSWWVGTDTQYF
NA	TRBJ1-1	NA	TRBV7-9	TGTGCCAGCCGGTTTGGGCAGAACACTGAAGCTTTCTTT	CASRFGQNTEAFF
TRBD1	TRBJ1-5	few	TRBV10-3	TGTGCCATCAGTGATCAGGGGGCCTATCAGCCCCAGCATTTT	CAISDQGAYQPQHF
NA	TRBJ1-5	NA	TRBV6-4	TGTGCCAGCAGTGCCGAGGGACTCCCCAATCAGCCCCAGCATTTT	CASSAEGLPNQPQHF
TRBD2	TRBJ2-1	NA	TRBV20-1	TGCAGTGCTAGAGCTTACGGGACTAGCGGGGGGGCCAATGAGCAGTTCTTC	CSARAYGTSGGANEQFF
NA	TRBJ2-7	few	TRBV7-3	TGTGCCAGCAGCGGGACTTCCGAGCAGTACTTC	CASSGTSEQYF
NA	TRBJ2-2	NA	TRBV5-1	TGCGCCAGCAGCTTGCGGAGTCAAACCGGGGAGCTGTTTTTT	CASSLRSQTGELFF
NA	TRBJ1-1	many	TRBV2	TGTGCCAGCAGATCGAACACTGAAGCTTTCTTT	CASRSNTEAFF
NA	TRBJ2-1	many	TRBV10-3	TGTGCCTCGGAGGGGGCGCTTTTAAACAATGAGCAGTTCTTC	CASEGALLNNEQFF
NA	TRBJ2-5	NA	TRBV7-9	TGTGCCAGCAGCTCGAGGGTCGAAGACTCGACCCAGTACTTC	CASSSRVEDSTQYF
TRBD1	TRBJ1-5	NA	TRBV10-1	TGCGCCAGCACCTCCGGACAGGGCCTCAATCAGCCCCAGCATTTT	CASTSGQGLNQPQHF
NA	TRBJ1-5	many	TRBV2	TGTGCCAGCGGGGACGCAGATAGCAATCAGCCCCAGCATTTT	CASGDADSNQPQHF
TRBD1	TRBJ2-1	many	TRBV5-5	TGTGCCAGCAGCTCAACAGGGGCCATATCAAATGAGCAGTTCTTC	CASSSTGAISNEQFF
NA	TRBJ1-1	NA	TRBV12-3/TRBV12-4	TGTGCCAGCAGTTTTCGGGCGGACACTGAAGCTTTCTTT	CASSFRADTEAFF
NA	TRBJ2-7	few	TRBV2	TGTGCCAGCAGTGAAGGGCTGCTGGTCTACGAGCAGTACTTC	CASSEGLLVYEQYF
NA	TRBJ2-3	NA	TRBV5-1	TGCGCCAGCAGGGGCGGATCTCATAGCACAGATACGCAGTATTTT	CASRGGSHSTDTQYF
TRBD1	TRBJ1-5	NA	TRBV12-3/TRBV12-4	TGTGCCAGCAGTTTAGGGTGGAAGGACAGGGACAATCAGCCCCAGCATTTT	CASSLGWKDRDNQPQHF
NA	TRBJ1-1	NA	TRBV25-1	TGTGCCAGCAGTGTTGGCAGGAACACTGAAGCTTTCTTT	CASSVGRNTEAFF
TRBD2	TRBJ2-3	NA	TRBV2	TGTGCCAGCAGGAGGAGCGGGGGGGCTCCAGATACGCAGTATTTT	CASRRSGGAPDTQYF
NA	TRBJ2-1	NA	TRBV5-1	TGCGCCAGCAGCTTGGCAGGGTCCGGCAATGAGCAGCTCTTC	CASSLAGSGNEQLF
TRBD2	TRBJ2-2	NA	TRBV9	TGTGCCAGCAGCGGACGACGCGGGGGGCGGAACACCGGGGAGCTGTTTTTT	CASSGRRGGRNTGELFF
NA	TRBJ2-5	few	TRBV5-5	TGTGCCAGCAGCTTAGCGGTACTCCAAGAGACCCAGTACTTC	CASSLAVLQETQYF
NA	TRBJ2-2	once	TRBV2	TGTGCCAGCAGTGAAGATAGGTCCTGGGAGACCGGGGAGCTGTTTTTT	CASSEDRSWETGELFF
NA	TRBJ2-1	NA	TRBV7-3	TGTGCCAGCAGCACAGGGGGGACTAGGGATGAGCAGTTCTTC	CASSTGGTRDEQFF
TRBD1	TRBJ1-1	few	TRBV15	TGTGCCACCAGGAGGCAGGGGGACACTGAAGCTTTCTTT	CATRRQGDTEAFF
NA	TRBJ1-2	NA	TRBV9	TGTGCCAGCAGCGTAGAGGCAGGTCCTTATGGCTACACCTTC	CASSVEAGPYGYTF
NA	TRBJ1-3	NA	TRBV7-2	TGTGCCAGCAGCTTAGAGTTCTCTGGAAACACCATATATTTT	CASSLEFSGNTIYF
NA	TRBJ2-5	NA	TRBV5-4	TGTGCCAGCAGCAGTGGCCACCAAGAGACCCAGTACTTC	CASSSGHQETQYF
TRBD2	TRBJ2-1	NA	TRBV20-1	TGCAGTGCTGCTAAGACTAGCGGGAGGGAGCAGTTCTTC	CSAAKTSGREQFF
NA	TRBJ1-3	NA	TRBV19	TGTGCCACTACAGCCTCGGGGAACACCATATATTTT	CATTASGNTIYF
NA	TRBJ1-2	NA	TRBV12-3/TRBV12-4	TGTGCCAGCAGTTTGGGGCCAGCAGTTGGCTACACCTTC	CASSLGPAVGYTF
NA	TRBJ2-7	NA	TRBV6-1	TGTGCCAGCAGTGAATTAGGAGGATCCTCCTACGAGCAGTACTTC	CASSELGGSSYEQYF
NA	TRBJ1-4	NA	TRBV5-6	TGTGCCAGCAGCTTGGTAGGATCAACTAATGGAAAACTGTTTTTT	CASSLVGSTNGKLFF
NA	TRBJ1-1	NA	TRBV19	TGTGCCCGTAGTAACCGGGGGAACGCTGAAGCTTTCTTT	CARSNRGNAEAFF
NA	TRBJ1-2	once	TRBV19	TGTGCCAGTAGTATACGTAACAGGGACTATGGCTACACCTTC	CASSIRNRDYGYTF